The source of this T cell receptor (beta chain) is a study of blood T cell repertoires in COVID-19. Germline CDR1 is MNHEY and CDR2 is SMNVEV (reference sequence). The CDR3 spans 16 residues. Trimming removed 3 bases from V and 2 bases from J; junction bases left unmatched: 9. TCRdb's table, derived via immunoSEQ multiplex PCR, lists solely in-frame clones and lacks some. The sample has 250,000 to 300,000 clones, under 90% seen once; the top ten hold around 15%. In terms of age and location, participants ranged from roughly 18 to 90 years and lived in under 30 US areas. Participant-given clinical history determined each cohort assignment.

The J gene is TRBJ1-1, the V gene TRBV27, with 7 bases lining up with TRBD1. This receptor was taken from a man younger than 35 who had recovered from COVID-19. The specimen was PBMCs or T cells enriched from blood (not recorded which). CDR3 DNA: TGTGCCAGCAGTTTTGGGATGGACAGGCCTAACACTGAAGCTTTCTTT. It encodes CASSFGMDRPNTEAFF.